Following are 8 T cell receptor beta chains from one sample sequenced in a study of blood T cell repertoires in COVID-19. This table comes from immunoSEQ multiplex PCR, and its TCRdb copy is limited to in-frame clones, with some not included. Of 250,000 to 300,000 clones detected, 81% appear once; the ten largest clones hold under 3%. Sequencing was done on a sample of peripheral blood. The receptors stem from a woman aged 55-70 years with active or convalescent COVID-19.

The CDR3 nucleotides are TGTGCCAGCGGCGAAACTAGCGGGGGTTACGGGGAGCTGTTTTTT. The encoded protein is CASGETSGGYGELFF. This chain connects TRBV6-5 to TRBJ2-2; 11 nucleotides agree with TRBD2. Germline CDR1 MNHEY, CDR2 SVGAGI. Trimming cost V 8 bases and J 7 bases; bases outside gene matches: 9. The CDR3 is made up of 15 amino acids.

The CDR3 nucleotides read TGTGCCAGTAGCTCTCACTTATGGACCCGGTTGGAGGCCTACAATGAGCAGTTCTTC. Translating it yields CASSSHLWTRLEAYNEQFF. This chain joins TRBV19 and TRBJ2-1; a possible D gene is TRBD2 (5 bases). Germline V gene lookup returns CDR1 LNHDA and CDR2 SQIVND (reference sequence). The CDR3 is 19 amino acids. Trimming pared 6 bases from V and 2 bases from J, leaving 26 bases between. The full variable domain, with the rest looked up from reference TRBV19 and TRBJ2-1, is DGGITQSPKYLFRKEGQNVTLSCEQNLNHDAMYWYRQDPGQGLRLIYYSQIVNDFQKGDIAEGYSVSREKKESFPLTVTSAQKNPTAFYLCASSSHLWTRLEAYNEQFFGPGTRLTVL.

This sequence joins TRBV7-8 and TRBJ2-3; a possible D gene is TRBD1 (5 bases). The germline V gene has CDR1 SGHVS and CDR2 FQNEAQ. The CDR3 runs 15 residues. Trimming shortened V by 5 bases and J by 4 bases, and 16 bases separated the two germline ends. CDR3 DNA: TGTGCCAGCAGCCTAAAGCTTTCAGGGCCAGATACGCAGTATTTT. This translates into CASSLKLSGPDTQYF. Looking up the rest from reference TRBV7-8 and TRBJ2-3 gives the full variable domain: GAGVSQSPRYKVAKRGQDVALRCDPISGHVSLFWYQQALGQGPEFLTYFQNEAQLDKSGLPSDRFFAERPEGSVSTLKIQRTQQEDSAVYLCASSLKLSGPDTQYFGPGTRLTVL.

This clone has a handful of counts. This sequence joins TRBV19 and TRBJ2-3, with TRBD2 identical over 11 bases. This CDR3 contains 17 residues. V lost 5 bases, J lost 0 bases, and 7 bases stayed unmatched. Germline V gives CDR1 LNHDA, CDR2 SQIVND (reference sequence). As DNA, the CDR3 is TGTGCCAGTAGTGCCGCTAGCGGGGGGACCAGCACAGATACGCAGTATTTT. Translated: CASSAASGGTSTDTQYF.

The chain uses TRBV19 and TRBJ1-3, with D possibly being TRBD1 (6 bases). Germline CDR1 reads LNHDA; CDR2 reads SQIVND (reference sequence). V lost 5 bases and J 1 base, leaving 12 bases between the germline ends. The CDR3 covers 15 residues. CDR3 DNA: TGTGCCAGTAGTGTTACAGGGCTTTCTGGAAACACCATATATTTT. This codes for CASSVTGLSGNTIYF.

The chain has TRBV7-9 and TRBJ2-7; D is possibly TRBD1 (5 bases). This CDR3 is built from 15 residues. V was trimmed by 5 bases and J by 3 bases, leaving 17 bases between them. Germline loops: CDR1 SEHNR, CDR2 FQNEAQ (reference sequence). CDR3 DNA sequence: TGTGCCAGCAGCCCCCAAAGTTACCAGGGCTACGAGCAGTACTTC. Translated, it gives CASSPQSYQGYEQYF.

This CDR3 reads CASSNDRQGNTF. The DNA for the CDR3 is TGTGCCAGCAGTAATGATAGACAGGGCAACACCTTC. This rearrangement joins TRBV5-4 to TRBJ1-2; 7 positions match TRBD1. The CDR3 spans 12 residues. V dropped 5 bases and J dropped 12; count of bases not matched to a gene: 10. Germline lookup yields CDR1 SGHNT and CDR2 YYREEE (reference sequence).

This clone was counted at least ten times. This sequence joins TRBV5-1 and TRBJ2-2; 7 bases match TRBD1. Germline-derived CDR1 and CDR2 are SGHRS and YFSETQ. This CDR3 spans 14 amino acids. Trimming took 7 bases from V and 4 from J; bases not matched to a gene: 7. The CDR3 DNA reads as TGCGCCAGCCAGGGACAGCGCACCACCGGGGAGCTGTTTTTT. It specifies CASQGQRTTGELFF.